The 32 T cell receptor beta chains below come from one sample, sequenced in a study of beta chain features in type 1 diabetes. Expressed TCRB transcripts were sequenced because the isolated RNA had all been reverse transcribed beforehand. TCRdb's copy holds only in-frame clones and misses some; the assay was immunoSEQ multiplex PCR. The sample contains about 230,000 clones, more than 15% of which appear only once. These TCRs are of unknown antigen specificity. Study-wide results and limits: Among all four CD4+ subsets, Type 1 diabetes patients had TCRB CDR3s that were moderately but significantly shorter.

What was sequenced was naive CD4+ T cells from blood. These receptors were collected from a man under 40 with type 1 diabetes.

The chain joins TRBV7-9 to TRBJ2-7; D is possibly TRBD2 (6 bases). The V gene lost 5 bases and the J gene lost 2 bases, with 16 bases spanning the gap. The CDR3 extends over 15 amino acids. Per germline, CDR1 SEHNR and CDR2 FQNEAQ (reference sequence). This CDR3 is CASSVGRGGTYEQYF. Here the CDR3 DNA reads TGTGCCAGCAGCGTCGGGAGAGGAGGAACCTACGAGCAGTACTTC.

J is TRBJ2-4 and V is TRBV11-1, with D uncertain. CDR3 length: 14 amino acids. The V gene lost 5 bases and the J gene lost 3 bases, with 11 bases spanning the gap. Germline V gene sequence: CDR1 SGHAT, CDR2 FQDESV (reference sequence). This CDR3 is CASSPDLIKNIQYF. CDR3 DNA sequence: TGTGCCAGCAGCCCGGATCTGATCAAAAACATTCAGTACTTC.

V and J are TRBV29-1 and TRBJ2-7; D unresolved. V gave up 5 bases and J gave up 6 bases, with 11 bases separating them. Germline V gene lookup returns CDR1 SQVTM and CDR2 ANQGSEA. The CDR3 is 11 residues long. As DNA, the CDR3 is TGCAGCGTTAATGGACCTGGCGAGCAGTACTTC. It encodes CSVNGPGEQYF.

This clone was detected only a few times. The CDR3 nucleotides read TGTGCCAGCTCCGGGACTAGCGGGATCACAGATACGCAGTATTTT. It codes for CASSGTSGITDTQYF. The V call is TRBV19, the J call TRBJ2-3; 13 nucleotides line up with TRBD2. Germline CDR1 reads LNHDA; CDR2 reads SQIVND (reference sequence). V gave up 9 bases and J gave up 2 bases; unmatched junction bases: 5. The CDR3 is 15 amino acids.

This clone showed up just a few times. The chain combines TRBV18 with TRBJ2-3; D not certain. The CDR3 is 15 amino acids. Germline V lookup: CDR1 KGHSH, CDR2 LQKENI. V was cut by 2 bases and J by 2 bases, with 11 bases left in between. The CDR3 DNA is TGTGCCAGCTCACCAGAGCTGGCCTACACAGATACGCAGTATTTT. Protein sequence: CASSPELAYTDTQYF.

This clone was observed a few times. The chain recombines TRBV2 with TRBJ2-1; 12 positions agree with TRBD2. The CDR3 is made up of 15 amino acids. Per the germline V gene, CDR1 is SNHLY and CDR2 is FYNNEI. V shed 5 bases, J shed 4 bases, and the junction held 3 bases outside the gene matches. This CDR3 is CASSTLAGGYNEQFF. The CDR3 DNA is TGTGCCAGCAGTACCCTAGCGGGAGGGTACAATGAGCAGTTCTTC.

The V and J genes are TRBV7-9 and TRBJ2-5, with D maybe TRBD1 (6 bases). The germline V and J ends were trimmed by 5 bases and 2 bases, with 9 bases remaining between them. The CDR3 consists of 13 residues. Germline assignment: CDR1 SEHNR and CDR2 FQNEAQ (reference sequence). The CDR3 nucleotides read TGTGCCAGCAGCCAGACAGGTCAAGAGACCCAGTACTTC. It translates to CASSQTGQETQYF. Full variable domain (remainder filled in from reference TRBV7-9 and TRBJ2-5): DTGVSQNPRHKITKRGQNVTFRCDPISEHNRLYWYRQTLGQGPEFLTYFQNEAQLEKSRLLSDRFSAERPKGSFSTLEIQRTEQGDSAMYLCASSQTGQETQYFGPGTRLLVL.

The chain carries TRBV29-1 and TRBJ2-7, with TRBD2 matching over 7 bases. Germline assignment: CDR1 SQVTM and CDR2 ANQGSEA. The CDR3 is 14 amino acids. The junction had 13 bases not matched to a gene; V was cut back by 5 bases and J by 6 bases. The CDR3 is CSVSQLAPRGEQYF. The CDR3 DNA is TGCAGCGTTTCTCAACTAGCGCCTCGGGGCGAGCAGTACTTC.

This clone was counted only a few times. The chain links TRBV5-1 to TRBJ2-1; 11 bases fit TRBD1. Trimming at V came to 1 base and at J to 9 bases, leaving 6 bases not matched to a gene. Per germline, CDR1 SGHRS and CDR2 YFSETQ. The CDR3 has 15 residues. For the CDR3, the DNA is TGCGCCAGCAGCTTGCGCGGACAGGGGGCTCGTGAGCAGTTCTTC. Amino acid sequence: CASSLRGQGAREQFF. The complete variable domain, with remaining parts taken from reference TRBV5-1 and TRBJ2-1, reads KAGVTQTPRYLIKTRGQQVTLSCSPISGHRSVSWYQQTPGQGLQFLFEYFSETQRNKGNFPGRFSGRQFSNSRSEMNVSTLELGDSALYLCASSLRGQGAREQFFGPGTRLTVL.

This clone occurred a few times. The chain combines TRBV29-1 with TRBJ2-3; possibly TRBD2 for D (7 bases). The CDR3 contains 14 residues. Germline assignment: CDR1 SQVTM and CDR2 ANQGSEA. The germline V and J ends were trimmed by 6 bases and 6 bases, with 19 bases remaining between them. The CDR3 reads CSVGRKGGEDTQYF. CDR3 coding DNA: TGCAGCGTCGGAAGAAAAGGGGGGGAGGATACGCAGTATTTT.

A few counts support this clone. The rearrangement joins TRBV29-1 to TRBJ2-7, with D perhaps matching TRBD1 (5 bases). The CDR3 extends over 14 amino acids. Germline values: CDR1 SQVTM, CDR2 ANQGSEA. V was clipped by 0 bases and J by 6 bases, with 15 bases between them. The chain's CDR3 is CSVEDRGRASEQYF. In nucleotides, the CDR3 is TGCAGCGTTGAAGATCGAGGCAGGGCATCCGAGCAGTACTTC.

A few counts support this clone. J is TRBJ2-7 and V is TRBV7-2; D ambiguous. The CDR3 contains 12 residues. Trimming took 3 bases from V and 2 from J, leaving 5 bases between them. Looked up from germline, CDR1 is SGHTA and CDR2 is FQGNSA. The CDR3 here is CASSFKAYEQYF. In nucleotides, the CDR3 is TGTGCCAGCAGCTTTAAGGCCTACGAGCAGTACTTC. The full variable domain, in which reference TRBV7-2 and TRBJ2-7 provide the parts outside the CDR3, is GAGVSQSPSNKVTEKGKDVELRCDPISGHTALYWYRQSLGQGLEFLIYFQGNSAPDKSGLPSDRFSAERTGGSVSTLTIQRTQQEDSAVYLCASSFKAYEQYFGPGTRLTVT.

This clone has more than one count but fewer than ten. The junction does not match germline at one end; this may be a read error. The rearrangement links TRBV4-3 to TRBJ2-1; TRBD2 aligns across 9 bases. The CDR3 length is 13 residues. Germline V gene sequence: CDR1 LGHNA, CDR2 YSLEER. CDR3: CASSQEGSGREVF. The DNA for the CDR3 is TGCGCCAGCAGCCAAGAGGGTAGCGGGAGAGAGGTCTTC.

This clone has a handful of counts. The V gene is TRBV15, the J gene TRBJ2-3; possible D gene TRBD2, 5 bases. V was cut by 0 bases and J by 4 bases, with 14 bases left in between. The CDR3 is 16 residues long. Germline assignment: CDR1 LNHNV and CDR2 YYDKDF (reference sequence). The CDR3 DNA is TGTGCCACCAGCAGAGAGTCGAGGGTGAGCCCAGATACGCAGTATTTT. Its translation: CATSRESRVSPDTQYF. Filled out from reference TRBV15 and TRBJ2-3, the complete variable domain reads DAMVIQNPRYQVTQFGKPVTLSCSQTLNHNVMYWYQQKSSQAPKLLFHYYDKDFNNEADTPDNFQSRRPNTSFCFLDIRSPGLGDTAMYLCATSRESRVSPDTQYFGPGTRLTVL.

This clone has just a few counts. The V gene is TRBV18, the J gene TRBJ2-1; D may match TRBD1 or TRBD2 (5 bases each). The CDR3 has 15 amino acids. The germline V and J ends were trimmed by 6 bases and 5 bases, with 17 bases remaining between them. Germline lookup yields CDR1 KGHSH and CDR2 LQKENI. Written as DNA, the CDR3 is TGTGCCAGCTCGCCTCTTCCGGGACCTGACAATGAGCAGTTCTTC. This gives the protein CASSPLPGPDNEQFF.

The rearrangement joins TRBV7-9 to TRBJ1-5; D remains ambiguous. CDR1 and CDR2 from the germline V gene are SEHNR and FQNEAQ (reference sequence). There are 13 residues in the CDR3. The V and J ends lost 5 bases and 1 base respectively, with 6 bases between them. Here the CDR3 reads CASSGESNQPQHF. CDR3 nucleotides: TGTGCCAGCAGCGGGGAAAGCAATCAGCCCCAGCATTTT.

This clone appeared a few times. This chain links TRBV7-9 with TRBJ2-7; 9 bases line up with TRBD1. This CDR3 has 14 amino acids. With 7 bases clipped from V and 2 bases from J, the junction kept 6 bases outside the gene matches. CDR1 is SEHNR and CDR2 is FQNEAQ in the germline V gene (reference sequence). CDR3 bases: TGTGCCAGCACGGGTCGGACAGGGGCCTACGAGCAGTACTTC. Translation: CASTGRTGAYEQYF. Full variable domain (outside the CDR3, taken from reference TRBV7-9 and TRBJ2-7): DTGVSQNPRHKITKRGQNVTFRCDPISEHNRLYWYRQTLGQGPEFLTYFQNEAQLEKSRLLSDRFSAERPKGSFSTLEIQRTEQGDSAMYLCASTGRTGAYEQYFGPGTRLTVT.

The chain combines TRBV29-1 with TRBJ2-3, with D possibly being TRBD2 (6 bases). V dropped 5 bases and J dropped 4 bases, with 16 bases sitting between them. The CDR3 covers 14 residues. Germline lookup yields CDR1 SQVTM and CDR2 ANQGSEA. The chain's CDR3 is CSVHRAGQADTQYF. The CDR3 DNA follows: TGCAGCGTTCATCGCGCGGGGCAGGCAGATACGCAGTATTTT.

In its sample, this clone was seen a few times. The DNA of the CDR3 is TGTGCCAGCAGCCAGGGACAGAACACTGAAGCTTTCTTT. This codes for CASSQGQNTEAFF. This chain connects TRBV9 to TRBJ1-1, with D possibly matching TRBD1 (6 bases). CDR1 SGDLS and CDR2 YYNGEE come from the germline V gene. V shed 4 bases and J shed 1 base, with 8 bases lying between them. CDR3 length: 13 residues.

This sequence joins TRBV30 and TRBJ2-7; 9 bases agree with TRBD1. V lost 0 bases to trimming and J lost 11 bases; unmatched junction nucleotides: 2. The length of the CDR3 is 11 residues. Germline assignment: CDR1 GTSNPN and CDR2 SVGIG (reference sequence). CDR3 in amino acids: CAWSVQGAKYF. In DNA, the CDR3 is TGTGCCTGGAGTGTACAGGGGGCTAAGTACTTC.

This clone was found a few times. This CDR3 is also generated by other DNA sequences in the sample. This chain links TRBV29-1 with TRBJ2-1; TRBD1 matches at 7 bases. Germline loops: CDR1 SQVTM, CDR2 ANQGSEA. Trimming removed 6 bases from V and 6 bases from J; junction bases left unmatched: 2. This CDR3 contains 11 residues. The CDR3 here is CSVGTANEQFF. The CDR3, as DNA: TGCAGCGTAGGGACAGCCAATGAGCAGTTCTTC.

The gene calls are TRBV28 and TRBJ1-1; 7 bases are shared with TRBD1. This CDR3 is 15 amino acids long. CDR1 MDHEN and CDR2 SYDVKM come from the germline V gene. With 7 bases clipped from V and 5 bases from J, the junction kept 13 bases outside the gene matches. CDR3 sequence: CASTNWEGGGTEAFF. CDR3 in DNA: TGTGCCAGCACCAACTGGGAAGGGGGCGGGACTGAAGCTTTCTTT.

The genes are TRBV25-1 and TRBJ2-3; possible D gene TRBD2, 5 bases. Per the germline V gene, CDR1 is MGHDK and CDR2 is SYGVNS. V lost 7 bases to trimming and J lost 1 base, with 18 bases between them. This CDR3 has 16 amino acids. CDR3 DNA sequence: TGTGCCAGCACCGGACGACGGGGTCTTCGCACAGATACGCAGTATTTT. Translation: CASTGRRGLRTDTQYF.

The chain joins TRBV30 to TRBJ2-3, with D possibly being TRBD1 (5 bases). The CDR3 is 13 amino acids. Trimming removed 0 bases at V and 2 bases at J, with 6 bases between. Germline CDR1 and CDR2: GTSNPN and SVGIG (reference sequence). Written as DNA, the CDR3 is TGTGCCTGGAGTGTGACAGCCACAGATACGCAGTATTTT. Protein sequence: CAWSVTATDTQYF.

CDR3 sequence (DNA): TGTGCCAGCGGACAAAGCACAGATACGCAGTATTTT. Translating it yields CASGQSTDTQYF. V is TRBV7-9 and J is TRBJ2-3, with D possibly being TRBD1 (5 bases). Looked up from germline, CDR1 is SEHNR and CDR2 is FQNEAQ (reference sequence). The CDR3 loop spans 12 amino acids. The V and J ends lost 8 bases and 0 bases respectively, with 6 bases between them. The whole variable domain, filled in from reference TRBV7-9 and TRBJ2-3, reads DTGVSQNPRHKITKRGQNVTFRCDPISEHNRLYWYRQTLGQGPEFLTYFQNEAQLEKSRLLSDRFSAERPKGSFSTLEIQRTEQGDSAMYLCASGQSTDTQYFGPGTRLTVL.

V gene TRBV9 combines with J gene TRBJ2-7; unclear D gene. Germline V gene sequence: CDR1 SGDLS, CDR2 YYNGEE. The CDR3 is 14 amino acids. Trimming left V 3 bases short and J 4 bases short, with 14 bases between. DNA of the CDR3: TGTGCCAGCAGCGCGGGCTCCCTGGTGTACGAGCAGTACTTC. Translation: CASSAGSLVYEQYF.

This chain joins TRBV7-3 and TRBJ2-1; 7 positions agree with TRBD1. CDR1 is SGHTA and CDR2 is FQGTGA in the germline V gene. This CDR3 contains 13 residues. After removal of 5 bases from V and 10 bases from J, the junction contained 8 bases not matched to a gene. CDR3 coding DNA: TGTGCCAGCAGCCAAAGGGGGCAAGTAGAGCAGTTCTTC. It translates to CASSQRGQVEQFF.

This CDR3 reads CASSQQGRMNTEAFF. Here the CDR3 DNA reads TGTGCCAGCAGCCAGCAGGGACGAATGAACACTGAAGCTTTCTTT. The chain couples TRBV14 to TRBJ1-1; D might be TRBD1 (5 bases). The CDR3 consists of 15 residues. Germline V gene sequence: CDR1 SGHDN, CDR2 FVKESK. Deletions cut 3 bases from V and 0 bases from J, with 11 bases between.

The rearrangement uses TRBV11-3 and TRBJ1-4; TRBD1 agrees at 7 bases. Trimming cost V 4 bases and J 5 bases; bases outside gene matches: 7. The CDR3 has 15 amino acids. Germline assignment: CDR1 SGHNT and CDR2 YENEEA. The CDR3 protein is CASSWGTEKNEKLFF. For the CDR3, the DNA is TGTGCCAGCAGCTGGGGGACAGAAAAAAATGAAAAACTGTTTTTT. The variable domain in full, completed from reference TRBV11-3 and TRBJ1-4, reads EAGVVQSPRYKIIEKKQPVAFWCNPISGHNTLYWYLQNLGQGPELLIRYENEEAVDDSQLPKDRFSAERLKGVDSTLKIQPAELGDSAVYLCASSWGTEKNEKLFFGSGTQLSVL.

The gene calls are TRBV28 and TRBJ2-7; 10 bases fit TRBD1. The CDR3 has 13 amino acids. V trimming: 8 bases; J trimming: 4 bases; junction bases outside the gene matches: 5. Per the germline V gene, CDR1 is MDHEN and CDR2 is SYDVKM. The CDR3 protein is CASRSGQGYEQYF. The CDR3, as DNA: TGTGCCAGCCGTTCGGGACAGGGGTACGAGCAGTACTTC.

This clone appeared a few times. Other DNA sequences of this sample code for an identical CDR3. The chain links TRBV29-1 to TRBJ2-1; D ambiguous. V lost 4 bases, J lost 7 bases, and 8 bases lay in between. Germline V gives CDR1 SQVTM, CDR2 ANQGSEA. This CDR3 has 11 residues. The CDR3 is CSVGTANEQFF. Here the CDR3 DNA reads TGCAGCGTTGGGACGGCTAATGAGCAGTTCTTC.

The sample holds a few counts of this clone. This CDR3 is CASSLTTYNEQFF. CDR3 DNA: TGCGCCAGCAGTCTGACAACATACAATGAGCAGTTCTTC. The chain is built from TRBV5-1 and TRBJ2-1; D gene unclear. Germline values: CDR1 SGHRS, CDR2 YFSETQ. This CDR3 has 13 residues. The germline V and J ends were trimmed by 5 bases and 4 bases, with 10 bases remaining between them.